This TCR beta chain was sequenced during a study of T cell responses to AZD1222 COVID-19 vaccine. Some clones are missing from TCRdb's copy, which holds only in-frame ones; the method was immunoSEQ multiplex PCR. This table holds roughly 100,000 clones, approximately 91% found once. Germline V gene lookup returns CDR1 SGDLS and CDR2 YYNGEE. The CDR3 totals 15 residues. V lost 2 bases and J lost 1; bases outside the gene matches: 1. With regard to this clone: As yet, its antigen is unknown.

Study-wide points: The span of vaccine-associated CD4 TCRs extended across spike, with dominance at 160-218 and 743-854.

This chain joins TRBV9 and TRBJ1-3; TRBD1 aligns across 9 bases. The starting material was peripheral blood, obtained on day 0 of AZD1222 vaccination. The source is an adult in good health. The CDR3 bases are TGTGCCAGCAGCGTTGGGACAGGGTCTGGAAACACCATATATTTT. Protein: CASSVGTGSGNTIYF.